Listed below are T cell receptor beta chains from one sample, sequenced in a study of STAT3 mutations in large granular lymphocyte leukemia. TCRdb keeps only in-frame clones here, not all; method: immunoSEQ multiplex PCR. The data show about 4,300 clones, about 60% seen once. Sequenced input: PBMCs. These receptors all stem from a human donor with T large granular lymphocyte leukemia. Some clones in this sample may be carry-over from other donors' samples. Both conserved end residues are part of each CDR3. The D gene is left open where the match is weak. Where a row states a size, it is once, few, many or the class of an expanded clone; other rows omit it.

V: TRBV30
D: TRBD1
J: TRBJ1-2
size: .
DNA: TGTGCCTGGAGTCAGACAGGGCAAGGCTACACCTTC
CDR3: CAWSQTGQGYTF

V: TRBV6-1
D: .
J: TRBJ1-2
size: .
DNA: TGTGCCAGCAGTGGGGGGACAACGACTACCTTC
CDR3: CASSGGTTTTF

V: TRBV18
D: .
J: TRBJ1-3
size: .
DNA: TGTGCCAGCTTGGATGGAGTTTCAGGAAACACCATATATTTT
CDR3: CASLDGVSGNTIYF

V: TRBV4-3
D: TRBD1
J: TRBJ1-6
size: once
DNA: TGCGCCAGCAGCCAAGACAGGGGGCAAAATTCACCCCTCCACTTT
CDR3: CASSQDRGQNSPLHF

V: TRBV7-9
D: TRBD2
J: TRBJ2-7
size: .
DNA: TGTGCCAGCAGCTTAGGGGCACTAGCGGGAGGGCCGTCCTACGAGCAGTACTTC
CDR3: CASSLGALAGGPSYEQYF

V: TRBV30
D: .
J: TRBJ2-7
size: .
DNA: TGTGCCTGGAGTGTCGGAGGTGAGCAGTACTTC
CDR3: CAWSVGGEQYF

V: TRBV6-1
D: .
J: TRBJ1-6
size: .
DNA: TGTGCCAGCCGGGCAGGGAATTCACCCCTCCACTTT
CDR3: CASRAGNSPLHF

V: TRBV30
D: .
J: TRBJ1-1
size: .
DNA: TGTGCCTGGAGTATTTGGGGGGTAGGAACTGAAGCTTTCTTT
CDR3: CAWSIWGVGTEAFF

V: TRBV5-4
D: .
J: TRBJ1-1
size: .
DNA: TGTGCCAGCAGCTTGAATCCGGAGGGGGACACTGAAGCTTTCTTT
CDR3: CASSLNPEGDTEAFF

V: TRBV5-1
D: TRBD2
J: TRBJ2-1
size: few
DNA: TGCGCCAGCAGCAGGACGGGACTAGCGGGGATCAATGAGCAGTTCTTC
CDR3: CASSRTGLAGINEQFF

V: TRBV4-2
D: .
J: TRBJ2-1
size: .
DNA: TGTGCCAGCAGCCAAGACCCGAGGGACGAGCAGTTCTTC
CDR3: CASSQDPRDEQFF

V: TRBV6-1
D: .
J: TRBJ1-2
size: .
DNA: TGTGCCAGCAGTTCTACGGGACCCGCTAGCTACACCTTC
CDR3: CASSSTGPASYTF

V: TRBV5-1
D: TRBD2
J: TRBJ2-7
size: .
DNA: TGCGCCAGCAGCTTTACTAGCGGATACGAGCAGTACTTC
CDR3: CASSFTSGYEQYF

V: TRBV10-3
D: TRBD2
J: TRBJ2-3
size: .
DNA: TGTGCCACTGGGACTAGCGGGAGGGCCCTTACAGATACGCAGTATTTT
CDR3: CATGTSGRALTDTQYF

V: TRBV4-3
D: TRBD1
J: TRBJ2-7
size: .
DNA: TGCGCCAGCAGCCACTCCGCGACAGGGGAAGCCTACGAGCAGTACTTC
CDR3: CASSHSATGEAYEQYF

V: TRBV13
D: .
J: TRBJ1-2
size: .
DNA: TGTGCCAGCAGCGTCCGAGGAGTGGACAGAATCTATGGCTACACCTTC
CDR3: CASSVRGVDRIYGYTF

V: TRBV19
D: .
J: TRBJ1-2
size: few
DNA: TGTGCCAGTAGTATACAGGGTAATGGCTACACCTTC
CDR3: CASSIQGNGYTF

V: TRBV6-5
D: .
J: TRBJ1-1
size: few
DNA: TGTGCCAGCAGTTACTACAGGGAGAGAGGTGAAGCTTTCTTT
CDR3: CASSYYRERGEAFF

V: TRBV18
D: .
J: TRBJ1-5
size: few
DNA: TGTGCCAGCTCACCCGGTAGCAATCAGCCCCAGCATTTT
CDR3: CASSPGSNQPQHF

V: TRBV5-4
D: .
J: TRBJ1-2
size: .
DNA: TGTGCCAGCAGCGTGAAAGGAACTTATGGCTACACCTTC
CDR3: CASSVKGTYGYTF

V: TRBV5-1
D: TRBD1
J: TRBJ2-7
size: .
DNA: TGCGCCAGCAGCTTGGGGCAGGGGGTCGACGAGCAGTACTTC
CDR3: CASSLGQGVDEQYF

V: TRBV30
D: .
J: TRBJ2-5
size: .
DNA: TGTGCCTGGAGTCCGGGGGCTCCCGAGACCCAGTACTTC
CDR3: CAWSPGAPETQYF

V: TRBV7-9
D: TRBD1
J: TRBJ1-2
size: .
DNA: TGTGCCAGCAGCCCGGGACAGGCTAACTATGGCTACACCTTC
CDR3: CASSPGQANYGYTF

V: TRBV7-9
D: TRBD1
J: TRBJ2-5
size: .
DNA: TGTGCCAGCAGCCAGGGTGCAGGGGGCGTAGAGACCCAGTACTTC
CDR3: CASSQGAGGVETQYF

V: TRBV27
D: TRBD1
J: TRBJ1-5
size: once
DNA: TGTGCCAGCAGTTCAGGGGGGGGCGGTCAGCCCCAGCATTTT
CDR3: CASSSGGGGQPQHF

V: TRBV7-9
D: .
J: TRBJ1-6
size: few
DNA: TGTGCCAGCAGCTCGAATTGGGCCCTCCACTTT
CDR3: CASSSNWALHF

V: TRBV7-9
D: .
J: TRBJ2-2
size: .
DNA: TGTGCCAGCAGCGCAAGTGGAGGGGAGGTCACCGGGGAGCTGTTTTTT
CDR3: CASSASGGEVTGELFF

V: TRBV18
D: .
J: TRBJ2-7
size: .
DNA: TGTGCCAGCTCACCCACAGGGAAGCAGACCTACGAGCAGTACTTC
CDR3: CASSPTGKQTYEQYF

V: TRBV29-1
D: .
J: TRBJ1-2
size: .
DNA: TGCAGCGTTGATGGCGCAGGCAGCTATGGCTACACCTTC
CDR3: CSVDGAGSYGYTF

V: TRBV5-4
D: TRBD2
J: TRBJ2-7
size: .
DNA: TGTGCCAGCAGCTGGGGACGGAGCGGGGACTACGAGCAGTACTTC
CDR3: CASSWGRSGDYEQYF

V: TRBV5-4
D: .
J: TRBJ1-2
size: few
DNA: TGTGCCAGCAGCTTGGGAGGATACCGTCACGGCTACACCTTC
CDR3: CASSLGGYRHGYTF

V: TRBV2
D: .
J: TRBJ2-7
size: few
DNA: TGTGCCAGCAGTGAAAGGGGCGAGCAGTACTTC
CDR3: CASSERGEQYF

V: TRBV5-4
D: TRBD1
J: TRBJ2-6
size: .
DNA: TGTGCCAGCAGCTTGCGAACAGGGGAGGCCAACGTCCTGACTTTC
CDR3: CASSLRTGEANVLTF

V: TRBV13
D: .
J: TRBJ1-2
size: .
DNA: TGTGCCAGCAGCTTGGGGTTTGGGGACTATGGCTACACCTTC
CDR3: CASSLGFGDYGYTF

V: TRBV9
D: TRBD1
J: TRBJ1-2
size: .
DNA: TGTGCCAGCAGCGTAGGGGACAGGAACTATGGCTACACCTTC
CDR3: CASSVGDRNYGYTF

V: TRBV30
D: .
J: TRBJ2-3
size: .
DNA: TGTGCCTGGAGTGTTTGGGGGGGCGGGTATCAGGATACGCAGTATTTT
CDR3: CAWSVWGGGYQDTQYF

V: TRBV19
D: .
J: TRBJ1-6
size: .
DNA: TGTGCCAGTAGTATTCGGGTTTTGAGTTCACCCCTCCACTTT
CDR3: CASSIRVLSSPLHF

V: TRBV7-3
D: .
J: TRBJ1-2
size: few
DNA: TGTGCCAGGGTTTCCTATGGCTACACCTTC
CDR3: CARVSYGYTF

V: TRBV30
D: TRBD2
J: TRBJ2-4
size: .
DNA: TGTGCCTGGAGTGCCGGGCTAGCGGGGGACTTAGCCAAAAACATTCAGTACTTC
CDR3: CAWSAGLAGDLAKNIQYF

V: TRBV5-1
D: .
J: TRBJ1-2
size: .
DNA: TGCGCCAGCAGCTTGGCCGAAAACGTAGCTAACTATGGCTACACCTTC
CDR3: CASSLAENVANYGYTF

V: TRBV5-4
D: .
J: TRBJ2-1
size: .
DNA: TGTGCCAGCAGCTCCGCCAGTGAGCTTGAGCAGTTCTTC
CDR3: CASSSASELEQFF

V: TRBV4-1
D: .
J: TRBJ2-3
size: .
DNA: TGCGCCAGCAGCCAAGAGAAGACCGATCCAGATACGCAGTATTTT
CDR3: CASSQEKTDPDTQYF